This is a list of T cell receptor beta chains from one sample in a study of blood T cell repertoires in COVID-19. TCRdb keeps only in-frame clones here, not all; method: immunoSEQ multiplex PCR. The sample carries 330,000 or so clones, around 87% recorded once. Sequencing was performed on PBMCs or T cells enriched from blood (not recorded which). All receptors come from a man aged 35 to 55 in a cohort exposed to, infected with or recovered from COVID-19 (not recorded which). Each CDR3 is given with its conserved first and last residue. D genes are given only for firm matches. Not every row has a clone size; where given, it reads once, few, many or a size class.

>16|TRBJ2-2|TRBV15|NA|NA
CATSSAPTANTGELFF
TGTGCCACCAGCAGTGCACCGACAGCGAACACCGGGGAGCTGTTTTTT
>14|TRBJ1-5|TRBV19|NA|NA
CASGTGWGHQPQHF
TGTGCCAGTGGTACAGGGTGGGGGCACCAGCCCCAGCATTTT
>15|TRBJ1-1|TRBV11-1|NA|TRBD1
CASSFARQGSFGAFF
TGTGCCAGCAGCTTCGCCAGACAGGGGTCTTTCGGAGCTTTCTTT
>15|TRBJ1-1|TRBV11-3|once|NA
CASSPDWRKNTEAFF
TGTGCCAGCAGCCCTGACTGGAGGAAGAACACTGAAGCTTTCTTT
>15|TRBJ1-1|TRBV5-1|NA|NA
CASSPGWEMNTEAFF
TGCGCCAGCAGCCCGGGATGGGAAATGAACACTGAAGCTTTCTTT
>15|TRBJ2-1|TRBV7-9|NA|TRBD1
CASSPPRQGRNEQFF
TGTGCCAGCAGCCCCCCCCGACAGGGGAGGAATGAGCAGTTCTTC
>13|TRBJ2-6|TRBV7-3|NA|NA
CASSFFGANVLTF
TGTGCCAGCAGCTTCTTTGGGGCCAACGTCCTGACTTTC
>12|TRBJ1-6|TRBV18|NA|NA
CASSRPDSPLHF
TGTGCCAGCTCACGGCCAGATTCACCCCTCCACTTT
>13|TRBJ1-2|TRBV11-2|NA|NA
CASSLLGRNGYTF
TGTGCCAGCAGCTTATTGGGGCGTAATGGCTACACCTTC
>17|TRBJ2-2|TRBV4-1|NA|TRBD2
CASSQGTSGRNTGELFF
TGCGCCAGCAGCCAGGGGACTAGCGGGAGAAACACCGGGGAGCTGTTTTTT
>14|TRBJ1-2|TRBV18|NA|TRBD1
CASSWATGNSGYTF
TGTGCCAGCTCATGGGCGACAGGGAACTCTGGCTACACCTTC
>13|TRBJ2-7|TRBV6-5|NA|NA
CASGRDTFYEQYF
TGTGCCAGCGGACGGGACACCTTTTACGAGCAGTACTTC
>12|TRBJ2-7|TRBV5-6|NA|TRBD1
CASSSDRGLQYF
TGTGCCAGCAGTTCCGACAGGGGGCTGCAGTACTTC
>13|TRBJ2-5|TRBV6-1|once|NA
CASSEGPGETQYF
TGTGCCAGCAGTGAAGGCCCCGGAGAGACCCAGTACTTC
>14|TRBJ2-1|TRBV2|NA|TRBD2
CASSWQRDANEQFF
TGTGCCAGCAGTTGGCAGCGGGATGCCAATGAGCAGTTCTTC
>15|TRBJ2-1|TRBV5-1|once|NA
CASHPLSGGYNEQFF
TGCGCCAGCCATCCTTTGAGCGGTGGGTACAATGAGCAGTTCTTC
>13|TRBJ1-4|TRBV2|NA|NA
CASKGGPDEKLFF
TGTGCCAGCAAGGGGGGGCCGGATGAAAAACTGTTTTTT
>12|TRBJ2-7|TRBV27|once|NA
CATGLGGYEQYF
TGTGCCACGGGACTTGGAGGGTACGAGCAGTACTTC
>14|TRBJ1-1|TRBV5-1|once|NA
CASSLDRPNTEAFF
TGCGCCAGCAGCCTGGACAGACCGAACACTGAAGCTTTCTTT
>11|TRBJ2-7|TRBV2|NA|NA
CASNTDILGYF
TGTGCCAGCAATACTGATATCCTCGGGTACTTC
>14|TRBJ2-1|TRBV11-2|NA|TRBD1
CASSPNRGYDEQFF
TGTGCCAGCAGCCCCAACAGGGGTTACGATGAGCAGTTCTTC
>15|TRBJ1-2|TRBV12-5|NA|NA
CASGSPGKNLYGYTF
TGTGCTAGTGGTTCCCCCGGGAAAAACCTTTATGGCTACACCTTC
>16|TRBJ1-5|TRBV19|NA|NA
CASSDRPRGSNQPQHF
TGTGCCAGTAGTGACCGCCCTAGAGGAAGCAATCAGCCCCAGCATTTT
>15|TRBJ1-2|TRBV6-5|NA|TRBD1
CASSYRGTGNYGYTF
TGTGCCAGCAGTTACCGGGGGACAGGGAACTATGGCTACACCTTC
>15|TRBJ1-2|TRBV19|NA|TRBD1
CASSGGKGANYGYTF
TGTGCCAGTAGTGGAGGGAAGGGGGCCAACTATGGCTACACCTTC
>12|TRBJ1-2|TRBV2|NA|NA
CASSGPGQTDTF
TGTGCCAGCAGTGGCCCAGGACAGACGGACACCTTC
>12|TRBJ2-7|TRBV6-2/TRBV6-3|NA|TRBD1
CASSSGGREQYF
TGTGCCAGCAGCTCAGGGGGTCGGGAGCAGTACTTC
>15|TRBJ1-5|TRBV29-1|NA|NA
CSVVTNEGYNQPQHF
TGCAGCGTTGTAACTAACGAGGGTTACAATCAGCCCCAGCATTTT
>20|TRBJ2-7|TRBV20-1|NA|TRBD2
CSASSLWVREKGLTGYEQYF
TGCAGTGCTAGTTCGCTTTGGGTGCGGGAGAAAGGACTAACGGGATACGAGCAGTACTTC
>15|TRBJ2-1|TRBV28|few|NA
CASSTPDYVVNEQFF
TGTGCCAGCAGTACTCCCGACTACGTGGTCAATGAGCAGTTCTTC
>13|TRBJ2-1|TRBV14|NA|NA
CASSQHWADEQFF
TGTGCCAGCAGCCAACACTGGGCAGACGAGCAGTTCTTC
>13|TRBJ1-2|TRBV5-1|NA|TRBD1
CASNTDRAYGYTF
TGCGCCAGCAATACGGACAGGGCCTATGGCTACACCTTC
>13|TRBJ1-2|TRBV30|NA|NA
CAWNKGQVYGYTF
TGTGCCTGGAACAAGGGGCAGGTCTATGGCTACACCTTC
>15|TRBJ1-6|TRBV5-1|NA|NA
CASSLMTDSNSPLHF
TGCGCCAGCAGCTTAATGACGGACAGTAATTCACCCCTCCACTTT
>14|TRBJ1-4|TRBV15|NA|NA
CATSRAQDNRKLFF
TGTGCCACCAGCAGAGCCCAGGACAATCGAAAACTGTTTTTT
>16|TRBJ2-2|TRBV28|NA|TRBD1
CASSPYTDRGRGELFF
TGTGCCAGCAGTCCGTATACGGACAGGGGGCGCGGGGAGCTGTTTTTT
>13|TRBJ1-1|TRBV19|NA|NA
CASRGVTYTEAFF
TGTGCCAGTAGAGGAGTTACCTACACTGAAGCTTTCTTT
>13|TRBJ2-5|TRBV30|NA|TRBD2
CASNRGVAETQYF
TGTGCCTCAAACCGGGGGGTAGCAGAGACCCAGTACTTC
>15|TRBJ2-2|TRBV7-3|NA|NA
CASSPETGNTGELFF
TGTGCCAGCAGCCCCGAGACAGGGAACACCGGGGAGCTGTTTTTT
>13|TRBJ1-6|TRBV7-2|NA|NA
CASQAGKNSPLHF
TGTGCCAGCCAGGCCGGGAAAAATTCACCCCTCCACTTT